This T cell receptor beta chain was recovered during a study of blood T cell repertoires in COVID-19. About the study: Whether acute or convalescent, the COVID-19 samples came from the United States, Italy and Spain. The cDNA or gDNA used as material had been derived from T cells, B-cell-depleted T cells, or PBMCs.

The authors' processing: Estimates of nucleated cell counts were drawn from the amplification of reference gene primers. The protocol was immunoSEQ multiplex PCR, while the TCRdb copy is restricted to in-frame clones and leaves out a portion. That table is the source of V, J and clone size, and D and trimming were worked out from the DNA. Here the sample spans 250,000 to 350,000 clones, more than 70% being singletons. The CDR3 is 21 amino acids. Deletions cut 7 bases from V and 2 bases from J, with 32 bases between. The germline V gene has CDR1 MDHEN and CDR2 SYDVKM. This chain links TRBV28 with TRBJ2-2; D is possibly TRBD2 (6 bases). The source of this sequence is a woman aged 50 to 65 who had recovered from COVID-19. Source material: peripheral blood. CDR3 sequence reads: CASKTGLDYDGSPGNTGELFF. CDR3 coding DNA: TGTGCCAGCAAAACGGGACTGGATTACGACGGGAGCCCCGGTAACACCGGGGAGCTGTTTTTT.